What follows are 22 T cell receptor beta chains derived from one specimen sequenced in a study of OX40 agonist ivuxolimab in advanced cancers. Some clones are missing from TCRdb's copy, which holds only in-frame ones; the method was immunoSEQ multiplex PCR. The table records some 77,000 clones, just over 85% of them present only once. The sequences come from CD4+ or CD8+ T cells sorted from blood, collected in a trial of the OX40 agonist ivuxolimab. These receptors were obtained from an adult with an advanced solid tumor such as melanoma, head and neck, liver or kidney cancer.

The CDR3 DNA is TGTGCCTGGGGGAGCATGAACACTGAAGCTTTCTTT. Translating it yields CAWGSMNTEAFF. V usage is TRBV21-1 and J usage is TRBJ1-1. TRBV21-1 represents a pseudogene. The CDR3 is 12 residues long.

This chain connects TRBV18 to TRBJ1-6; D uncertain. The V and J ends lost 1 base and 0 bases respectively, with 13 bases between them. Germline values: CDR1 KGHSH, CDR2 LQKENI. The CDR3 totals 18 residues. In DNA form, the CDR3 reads TGTGCCAGCTCACCACTACCGACCGCGAGCTCCTATAATTCACCCCTCCACTTT. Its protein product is CASSPLPTASSYNSPLHF. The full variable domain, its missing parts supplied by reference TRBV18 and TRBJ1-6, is NAGVMQNPRHLVRRRGQEARLRCSPMKGHSHVYWYRQLPEEGLKFMVYLQKENIIDESGMPKERFSAEFPKEGPSILRIQQVVRGDSAAYFCASSPLPTASSYNSPLHFGNGTRLTVT.

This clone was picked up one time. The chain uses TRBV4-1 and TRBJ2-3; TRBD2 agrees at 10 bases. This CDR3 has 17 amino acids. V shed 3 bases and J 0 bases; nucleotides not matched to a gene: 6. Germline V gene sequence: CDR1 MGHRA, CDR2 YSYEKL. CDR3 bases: TGCGCCAGCAGCCAGATTATACTAGCGGGGAGCACAGATACGCAGTATTTT. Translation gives CASSQIILAGSTDTQYF.

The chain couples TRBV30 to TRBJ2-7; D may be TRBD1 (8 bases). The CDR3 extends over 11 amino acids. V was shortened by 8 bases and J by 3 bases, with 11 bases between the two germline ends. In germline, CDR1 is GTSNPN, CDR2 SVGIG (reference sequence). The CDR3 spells CATGGGYEQYF. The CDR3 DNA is TGTGCCACAGGGGGGGGCTACGAGCAGTACTTC.

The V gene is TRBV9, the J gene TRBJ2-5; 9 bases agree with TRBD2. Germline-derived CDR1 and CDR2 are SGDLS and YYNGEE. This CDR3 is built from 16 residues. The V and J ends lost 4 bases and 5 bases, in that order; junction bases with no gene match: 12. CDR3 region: CASSPQTSGTRETQYF. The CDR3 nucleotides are TGTGCCAGCAGCCCCCAGACTAGCGGCACTAGGGAGACCCAGTACTTC.

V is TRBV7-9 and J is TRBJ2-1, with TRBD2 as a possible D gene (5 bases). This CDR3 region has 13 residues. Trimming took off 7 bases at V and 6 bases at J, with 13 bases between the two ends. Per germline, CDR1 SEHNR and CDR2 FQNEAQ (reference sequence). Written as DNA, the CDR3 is TGTGCCAGCAACCAAGAGAGCGGCAATGAGCAGTTCTTC. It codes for CASNQESGNEQFF.

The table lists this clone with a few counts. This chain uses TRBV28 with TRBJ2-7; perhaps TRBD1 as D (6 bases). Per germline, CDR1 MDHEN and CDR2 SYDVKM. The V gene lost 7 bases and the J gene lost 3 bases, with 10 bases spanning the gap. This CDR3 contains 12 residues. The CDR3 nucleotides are TGTGCCAGCACCGACAGGAACTACGAGCAGTACTTC. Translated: CASTDRNYEQYF.

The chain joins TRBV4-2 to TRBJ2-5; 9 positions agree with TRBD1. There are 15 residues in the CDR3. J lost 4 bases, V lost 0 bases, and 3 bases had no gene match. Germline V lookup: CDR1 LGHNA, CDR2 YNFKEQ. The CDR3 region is CASSQDYRGLETQYF. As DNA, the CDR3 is TGTGCCAGCAGCCAAGATTACAGGGGGCTAGAGACCCAGTACTTC.

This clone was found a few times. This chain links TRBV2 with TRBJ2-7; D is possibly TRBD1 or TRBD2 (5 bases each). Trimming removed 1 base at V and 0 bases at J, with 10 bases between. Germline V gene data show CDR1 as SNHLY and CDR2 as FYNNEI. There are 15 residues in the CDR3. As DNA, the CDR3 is TGTGCCAGCAGTGAAGTAGGTGGGGGCTCCTACGAGCAGTACTTC. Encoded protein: CASSEVGGGSYEQYF.

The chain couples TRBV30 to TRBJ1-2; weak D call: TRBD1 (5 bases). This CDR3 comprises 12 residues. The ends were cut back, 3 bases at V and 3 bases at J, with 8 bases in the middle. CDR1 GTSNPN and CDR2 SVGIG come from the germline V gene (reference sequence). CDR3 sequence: CAWSGAHYGYTF. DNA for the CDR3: TGTGCCTGGAGCGGGGCACACTATGGCTACACCTTC. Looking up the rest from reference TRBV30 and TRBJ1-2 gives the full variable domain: SQTIHQWPATLVQPVGSPLSLECTVEGTSNPNLYWYRQAAGRGLQLLFYSVGIGQISSEVPQNLSASRPQDRQFILSSKKLLLSDSGFYLCAWSGAHYGYTFGSGTRLTVV.

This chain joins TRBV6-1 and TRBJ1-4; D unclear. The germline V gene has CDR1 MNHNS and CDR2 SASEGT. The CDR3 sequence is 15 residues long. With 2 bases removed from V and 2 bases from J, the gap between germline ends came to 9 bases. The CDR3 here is CASSEKGRTNEKLFF. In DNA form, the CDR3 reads TGTGCCAGCAGTGAAAAGGGTCGGACTAATGAAAAACTGTTTTTT.

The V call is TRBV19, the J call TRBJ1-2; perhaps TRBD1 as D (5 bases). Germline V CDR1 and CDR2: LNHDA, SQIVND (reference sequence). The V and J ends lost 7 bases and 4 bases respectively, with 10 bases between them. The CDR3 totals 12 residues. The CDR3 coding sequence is TGTGCCAGTAACCAGGGCTTCTATGGCTACACCTTC. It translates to CASNQGFYGYTF.

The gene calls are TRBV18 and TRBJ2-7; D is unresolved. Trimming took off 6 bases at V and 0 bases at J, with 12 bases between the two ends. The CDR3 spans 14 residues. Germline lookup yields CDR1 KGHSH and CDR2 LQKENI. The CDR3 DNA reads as TGTGCCAGCTCGCTCCGCCCCGACTCCTACGAGCAGTACTTC. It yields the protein CASSLRPDSYEQYF.

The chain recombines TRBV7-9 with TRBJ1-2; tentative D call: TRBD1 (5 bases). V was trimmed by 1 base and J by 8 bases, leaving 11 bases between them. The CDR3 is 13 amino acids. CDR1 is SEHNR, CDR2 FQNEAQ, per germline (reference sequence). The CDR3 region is CASSLEPGQGYTF. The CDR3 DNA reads TGTGCCAGCAGCTTAGAGCCAGGGCAGGGCTACACCTTC.

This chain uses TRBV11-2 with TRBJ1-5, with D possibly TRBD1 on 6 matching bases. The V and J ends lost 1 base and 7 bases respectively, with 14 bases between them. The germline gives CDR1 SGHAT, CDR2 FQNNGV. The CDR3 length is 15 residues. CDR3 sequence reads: CASSLVGGAGQPQHF. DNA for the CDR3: TGTGCCAGCAGCTTAGTTGGGGGGGCAGGACAGCCCCAGCATTTT.

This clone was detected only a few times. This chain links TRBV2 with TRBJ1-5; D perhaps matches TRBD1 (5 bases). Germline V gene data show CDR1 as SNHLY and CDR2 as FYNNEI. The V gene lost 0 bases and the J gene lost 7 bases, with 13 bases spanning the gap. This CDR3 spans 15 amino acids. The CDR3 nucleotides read TGTGCCAGCAGTGAAGCGCTATGGACAAAACAGCCCCAGCATTTT. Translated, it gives CASSEALWTKQPQHF.

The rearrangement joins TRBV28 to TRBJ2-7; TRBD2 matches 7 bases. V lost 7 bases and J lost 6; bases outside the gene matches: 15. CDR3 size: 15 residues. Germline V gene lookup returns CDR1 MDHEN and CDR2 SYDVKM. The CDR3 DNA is TGTGCCAGCAACGCCCCTGTGGGGACGGGAGGCGAGCAGTACTTC. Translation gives CASNAPVGTGGEQYF.

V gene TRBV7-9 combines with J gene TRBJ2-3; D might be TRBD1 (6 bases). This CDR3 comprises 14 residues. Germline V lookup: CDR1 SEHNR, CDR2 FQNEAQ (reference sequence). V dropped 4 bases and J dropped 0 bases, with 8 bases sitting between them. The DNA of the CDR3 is TGTGCCAGCAGCTATGGACAGAGCACAGATACGCAGTATTTT. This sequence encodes CASSYGQSTDTQYF.

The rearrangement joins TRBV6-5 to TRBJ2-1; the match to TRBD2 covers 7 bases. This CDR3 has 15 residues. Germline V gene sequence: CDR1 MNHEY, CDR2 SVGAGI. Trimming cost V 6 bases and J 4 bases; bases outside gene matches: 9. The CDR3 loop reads CASRSGDGYYNEQFF. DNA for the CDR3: TGTGCCAGCAGAAGCGGGGACGGCTATTACAATGAGCAGTTCTTC.

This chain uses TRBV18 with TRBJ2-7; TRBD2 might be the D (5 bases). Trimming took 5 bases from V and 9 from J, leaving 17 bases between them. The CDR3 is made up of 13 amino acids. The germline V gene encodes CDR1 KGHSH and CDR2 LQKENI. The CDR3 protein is CASSADGGGGQYF. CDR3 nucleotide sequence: TGTGCCAGCTCAGCCGACGGAGGAGGCGGGCAGTACTTC.

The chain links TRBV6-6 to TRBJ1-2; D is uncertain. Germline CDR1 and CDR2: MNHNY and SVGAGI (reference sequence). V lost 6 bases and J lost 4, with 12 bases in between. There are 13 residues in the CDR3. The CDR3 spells CASSPGRVYGYTF. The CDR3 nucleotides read TGTGCCAGCAGCCCCGGGAGGGTCTATGGCTACACCTTC.

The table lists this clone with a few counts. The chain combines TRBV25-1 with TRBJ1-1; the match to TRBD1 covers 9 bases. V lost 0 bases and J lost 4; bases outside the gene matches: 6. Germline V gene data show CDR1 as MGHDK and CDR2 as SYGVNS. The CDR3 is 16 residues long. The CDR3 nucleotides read TGTGCCAGCAGTGAATACGAAGGACAGGGGTTCACTGAAGCTTTCTTT. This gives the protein CASSEYEGQGFTEAFF.